The 5 T cell receptor beta chains below were found in one sample sequenced in a study of T cell repertoires in cytomegalovirus infection. TCRdb reanalysed the reads using MiXCR and keeps one entry per CDR3 protein. The table has roughly 310,000 distinct CDR3 sequences, 17% seen once. The sample was PBMCs. The receptors shown here come from a human donor in good health (CMV status not recorded). Some clones in this sample may be carry-over from other donors' samples.

This clonotype was seen a handful of times. V usage is TRBV19 and J usage is TRBJ2-3, with D perhaps given as TRBD1 or TRBD2 (5 bases each). The CDR3 extends over 14 amino acids. V lost 8 bases and J 3 bases, leaving 15 bases between the germline ends. Germline V gives CDR1 LNHDA, CDR2 SQIVND (reference sequence). The CDR3 DNA reads TGTGCCAGTCTTTCACCGGGACGTACAGATACGCAGTATTTT. It codes for CASLSPGRTDTQYF.

The J gene is TRBJ1-1, the V gene TRBV6-5; 10 nucleotides agree with TRBD1. Germline V lookup: CDR1 MNHEY, CDR2 SVGAGI. Trimming cost V 4 bases and J 5 bases; bases outside gene matches: 10. The CDR3 covers 16 residues. The CDR3 sequence: CASSFSGTGAGTEAFF. The DNA for the CDR3 is TGTGCCAGCAGTTTCTCCGGGACAGGGGCCGGGACTGAAGCTTTCTTT.

This chain joins TRBV20-1 and TRBJ2-1; a possible D gene is TRBD1 (5 bases). This CDR3 has 12 amino acids. Germline CDR1 and CDR2: DFQATT and SNEGSKA (reference sequence). CDR3 sequence: CSEKGTYNEQFF. The DNA of the CDR3 is TGCAGCGAGAAGGGGACCTACAATGAGCAGTTCTTC.

This clonotype has at least ten counts. This chain joins TRBV6-1 and TRBJ1-4; TRBD1 matches at 8 bases. Looked up from germline, CDR1 is MNHNS and CDR2 is SASEGT. Trimming removed 5 bases from V and 3 bases from J; junction bases left unmatched: 5. The CDR3 consists of 15 residues. The CDR3 DNA follows: TGTGCCAGCAGTCCCCGACAGGGGCCTAATGAAAAACTGTTTTTT. It is translated as CASSPRQGPNEKLFF.

This clonotype was seen repeatedly, ten times or more. The chain links TRBV7-2 to TRBJ1-3; D gene unclear. This CDR3 is 14 amino acids long. Germline-derived CDR1 and CDR2 are SGHTA and FQGNSA. Deletions cut 1 base from V and 0 bases from J, with 4 bases between. The CDR3 region is CASSLGLSGNTIYF. Here the CDR3 DNA reads TGTGCCAGCAGCTTAGGACTCTCTGGAAACACCATATATTTT.